This T cell receptor beta chain was identified in a study of regulatory T cells in long-lasting Graves disease. As to time point: newly diagnosed GD, antithyroid drugs for less than 3 months. Extracted PBMC RNA gave rise to the TCR library. The guidelines of the American Thyroid Association were the basis for diagnosing Graves' disease. Assembly of TCR beta libraries relied on iRepertoire HTBI primers together with Arm-PCR of CDR3 regions. TCRdb reanalysed the multiplex PCR reads using MiXCR and keeps one entry per CDR3 protein. The sample yields approximately 360,000 distinct CDR3 sequences, about 12% seen once. Germline V CDR1 and CDR2: LNHNV, YYDKDF (reference sequence). Trimming removed 0 bases from V and 0 bases from J, with 11 bases in between. CDR3 length: 16 amino acids. This clonotype was seen repeatedly, ten times or more. This sample also appeared in a second study, on T cells in Graves' hyperthyroidism and ophthalmopathy.

The sequencing used peripheral blood mononuclear cells (PBMCs), collected at new diagnosis, from a patient treated with antithyroid drugs. The V and J genes are TRBV15 and TRBJ1-1; tentatively, D is TRBD1 (5 bases). This receptor was taken from a woman between 18 and 29 years old with Graves disease. CDR3 bases: TGTGCCACCAGCAGAGATCGGGGGGTAATGAACACTGAAGCTTTCTTT. This gives the protein CATSRDRGVMNTEAFF.